This T cell receptor beta chain originates from a study of shared clonotypes between healthy human individuals. Study-level points and caveats: Limited genetic and exposure-history diversity came from having few donors.

Each subset's genomic DNA was split evenly across several immunoSEQ plates. Unsorted PBMC DNA went through sequencing on ten immunoSEQ deep assay plates. Some clones are missing from TCRdb's copy, which holds only in-frame ones; the method was immunoSEQ multiplex PCR. This sample has hundreds of thousands of clones; about 80% occur once, and the top ten carry around 12%. Donors were healthy HIV-negative adults without recent acute infections or vaccinations. Details on this clone: As yet, its antigen is unknown.

Germline CDR1 reads MDHEN; CDR2 reads SYDVKM. Trimming at V came to 3 bases and at J to 3 bases, leaving 9 bases not matched to a gene. This CDR3 has 16 residues. The origin of this receptor is a woman in her thirties or forties in good health. Some clones in this sample may be carry-over from other donors' samples. The rearrangement uses TRBV28 and TRBJ2-3, with TRBD1 matching over 7 bases. Sequences were obtained from PBMCs. This CDR3 is CASSFPLPGQTDTQYF. Here the CDR3 DNA reads TGTGCCAGCAGTTTCCCGCTCCCGGGACAGACAGATACGCAGTATTTT.